The rows below give T cell receptor beta chains drawn from one sample of a study of identical twins. From the 5' RACE reads, TCRdb called clonotypes with MiXCR, one entry per CDR3 protein. The table has hundreds of thousands of distinct CDR3 sequences, 15% to 20% seen once. The same specimen was also included in a second study, on T cells expressing NK-cell markers.

The specimen was PBMCs. The receptor set was obtained from a woman aged 18-30 years in good health. Both conserved end residues are part of each CDR3. Each record gives: J gene, clone size, V gene, CDR3 protein. Clone size is given for some rows only: seen once, a few or many times, or a class if the clone is expanded.

TRBJ2-7	NA	TRBV2	CASRTLAGGPIVTYEQYF
TRBJ2-2	many	TRBV10-1	CASTGTNTGELFF
TRBJ1-3	few	TRBV20-1	CSARDPGSKSGNTIYF
TRBJ2-7	few	TRBV9	CASSGSQGEAHEQYF
TRBJ1-2	NA	TRBV29-1	CSVVGQGANYGYTF
TRBJ1-5	few	TRBV3-1	CASSQGLGPQHF
TRBJ1-2	NA	TRBV6-6	CASRDWRDGYTF
TRBJ2-4	NA	TRBV5-6	CASSSAALTGNIQYF
TRBJ1-4	NA	TRBV12-3/TRBV12-4	CASSLRGTGSNKLFF
TRBJ2-5	few	TRBV12-3/TRBV12-4	CASSLRGPGGETQYF
TRBJ2-1	few	TRBV5-6	CASRWGQGQNEQFF
TRBJ1-4	few	TRBV6-1	CASSTYRELREKLFF
TRBJ2-3	NA	TRBV20-1	CCARVGASGGYQADTQYF
TRBJ2-6	few	TRBV29-1	CSVNTGAGANVLTF
TRBJ2-7	few	TRBV10-3	CAISSGPGAGPSYEQYF
TRBJ1-1	NA	TRBV11-3	CASSPLSGQAFF
TRBJ2-7	NA	TRBV4-1	CASSQDGTGPYEQYF
TRBJ2-7	NA	TRBV13	CASGGQSYEQYF
TRBJ2-7	NA	TRBV6-5	CASSYPGTSGRYEQYF
TRBJ2-5	NA	TRBV6-5	CASSYLGAQETQYF
TRBJ1-1	many	TRBV20-1	CSARDRNRGGPEAFF
TRBJ2-7	few	TRBV20-1	CSSRGQNYEQYF
TRBJ1-1	NA	TRBV2	CASSVGRVGTEAFF
TRBJ2-1	few	TRBV10-3	CAISASGDRGTYNEQFF
TRBJ2-7	few	TRBV5-1	CASSGGQEHSYEQYF
TRBJ2-5	few	TRBV6-2/TRBV6-3	CASSPLTREETQYF
TRBJ2-3	few	TRBV18	CASSTGTARTDTQYF
TRBJ2-3	few	TRBV27	CASSSPPRQGADTQYF
TRBJ2-2	NA	TRBV6-2/TRBV6-3	CASNKAGVRTGELFF
TRBJ2-5	few	TRBV7-9	CASSPGLSYQETQYF
TRBJ2-3	NA	TRBV7-2	CASSPRTSGGQDTQYF
TRBJ1-1	NA	TRBV5-1	CASSLVATANTEAFF
TRBJ1-1	many	TRBV15	CATSPRRGEWGQGEENTEAFF
TRBJ2-7	few	TRBV10-3	CAISEGQGASYEQYF
TRBJ2-7	few	TRBV7-9	CASSLNGRSYEQYF
TRBJ2-5	few	TRBV4-2	CASSQGALAGKARETQYF
TRBJ2-3	many	TRBV4-2	CASSQDPLAGTDTQYF
TRBJ2-5	few	TRBV11-2	CASRNAGGETQYF
TRBJ2-1	few	TRBV20-1	CSARADPGGNEQFF
TRBJ2-3	once	TRBV11-2	CASSNQPGPSTDTQYF
TRBJ2-7	NA	TRBV5-5	CASYLGVHEQYF
TRBJ1-1	few	TRBV10-3	CAISREINTEAFF
TRBJ2-1	NA	TRBV6-5	CASSYGTGFYNEQFF
TRBJ2-7	NA	TRBV7-6	CASSLASGGASYEQYF
TRBJ2-3	NA	TRBV7-9	CASSLALASGNTDTQYF
TRBJ2-1	NA	TRBV7-8	CASTPNTNEQFF
TRBJ1-1	NA	TRBV12-5	CASGERIGSVNTEAFF
TRBJ1-2	few	TRBV12-3/TRBV12-4	CASSLGIGQTYGYTF
TRBJ2-1	NA	TRBV6-1	CASRRRSGLNEQFF
TRBJ2-1	NA	TRBV7-8	CASSLRLAGGYSYNEQFF